This T cell receptor beta chain is from a study of beta chain features in type 1 diabetes. The sequenced template was cDNA made from the entire isolated RNA. TCRdb's table, derived via immunoSEQ multiplex PCR, lists solely in-frame clones and lacks some. This sample carries about 140,000 clones, about 9.7% of them seen once, and the ten largest clones take 0.55% to 0.75%. This CDR3 comprises 13 residues. Germline V gene data show CDR1 as SQVTM and CDR2 as ANQGSEA. V was cut by 4 bases and J by 3 bases, with 10 bases left in between. The J gene is TRBJ1-3, the V gene TRBV29-1; D unresolved. The sequenced material came from central memory CD4+ T cells from blood. This TCR was recovered from a woman between 35 and 50 years old in good health. CDR3 residues: CSVVPQIGNTIYF. The CDR3 DNA reads as TGCAGCGTTGTTCCCCAGATTGGAAACACCATATATTTT.